A selection of T cell receptor beta chains follows, all from one sample in a study of CD8 T cells in Susac syndrome. TCRdb used MiXCR to reprocess the immunoSEQ multiplex PCR reads, holding one entry per CDR3 protein. The sample lists over 200,000 distinct CDR3 sequences, 95% occurring once. The sample taken for sequencing was CD4+ T cells from PBMCs. These receptors were obtained from a human donor with multiple sclerosis. Each CDR3 is given with its conserved first and last residue.

v_call	j_call	cdr3_aa
TRBV20-1	TRBJ2-1	CSARPLTGEYNEQFF
TRBV15	TRBJ2-5	CATSRDRGQGETQYF
TRBV20-1	TRBJ1-6	CSASGRTNSPLHF
TRBV12-3/TRBV12-4	TRBJ1-2	CASSFEGAGGYTF
TRBV21-1	TRBJ2-7	CARYSRTGSYEQYF
TRBV18	TRBJ2-5	CASSPMGAEETQYF
TRBV7-8	TRBJ1-5	CASSEIDRGQPQHF
TRBV18	TRBJ2-3	CASSPVSTDTQYF
TRBV30	TRBJ1-5	CAWSVYGSNQPQHF
TRBV29-1	TRBJ2-1	CSVSRTSGAGEQFF
TRBV24-1	TRBJ2-1	CATSDIAGTGNCSSYNEQFF
TRBV5-6	TRBJ1-1	CASTWDRGYTEAFF
TRBV10-3	TRBJ2-5	CAISDKGVKQETQYF
TRBV3-1	TRBJ2-7	CASSPDRLLYEQYF
TRBV11-2	TRBJ2-1	CASIRGQSSYNEQFF
TRBV15	TRBJ1-2	CATSKRTQGNYGYTF
TRBV14	TRBJ1-1	CASSLTGVGTEAFF
TRBV18	TRBJ2-5	CASSPRDEETQYF
TRBV30	TRBJ1-6	CAWNWGQPNSPLHF
TRBV29-1	TRBJ1-1	CSVSDGEAFF
TRBV29-1	TRBJ2-3	CSVGSTLDTQYF
TRBV20-1	TRBJ1-5	CSALPGMSNQPQHF
TRBV12-3/TRBV12-4	TRBJ2-5	CASSLGTVHQETQYF
TRBV20-1	TRBJ2-5	CSARARRFQETQYF
TRBV5-1	TRBJ2-1	CASSWSSYNEQFF